The present entry profiles one T cell receptor (beta chain) with its context. The data are from a study of T cell changes during pregnancy in multiple sclerosis. Germline CDR1 reads SGHAT; CDR2 reads FQNNGV. V dropped 5 bases and J dropped 1 base, with 11 bases sitting between them. The CDR3 sequence is 14 residues long. Method: immunoSEQ multiplex PCR; TCRdb's copy keeps in-frame clones and lacks some. The data contain around 61,000 clones, about 90% of them seen just once; the ten biggest clones take up about 1.3%. The origin of this receptor is a female donor in good health, enrolled as a control in a pregnancy study. The genes are TRBV11-2 and TRBJ1-1; D gene ambiguous. The sequencing used peripheral blood, collected in the third trimester of pregnancy. The CDR3 sequence: CASSPEVANTEAFF. CDR3 coding DNA: TGTGCCAGCAGCCCCGAGGTAGCGAACACTGAAGCTTTCTTT.